These 31 T cell receptor beta chains share one sample of origin, sequenced in a study of OX40 agonist ivuxolimab in advanced cancers. The protocol was immunoSEQ multiplex PCR, while the TCRdb copy is restricted to in-frame clones and leaves out a portion. The table records about 8,300 clones, around 80% of them present only once. Sequenced material: CD4+ or CD8+ T cells sorted from blood, taken in a trial of the OX40 agonist ivuxolimab. These receptors all come from an adult with an advanced solid tumor such as melanoma, head and neck, liver or kidney cancer.

With regard to this clone: This could be a read error, since a much larger clone is one nucleotide away. The J gene is TRBJ2-7, the V gene TRBV27, with 8 bases aligning to TRBD1. Trimming removed 5 bases from V and 3 bases from J; junction bases left unmatched: 6. The CDR3 consists of 14 residues. Germline CDR1 MNHEY, CDR2 SMNVEV (reference sequence). CDR3 nucleotide sequence: TGTGCCAGCAGTGAGACAGGGGCGGTCTACGAGCAGTACTTC. This sequence encodes CASSETGAVYEQYF.

V and J are TRBV11-3 and TRBJ2-1; TRBD1 matches at 12 bases. This CDR3 spans 15 amino acids. The V and J ends lost 4 bases and 7 bases, in that order; junction bases with no gene match: 5. Germline V gene sequence: CDR1 SGHNT, CDR2 YENEEA. DNA for the CDR3: TGTGCCAGCAGCTCAGGGACAGGGGGCCTAAATGAGCAGTTCTTC. This sequence encodes CASSSGTGGLNEQFF.

The sample holds a few counts of this clone. The gene calls are TRBV5-6 and TRBJ2-2; D is unclear. V lost 6 bases to trimming and J lost 1 base, with 10 bases between them. The CDR3 has 14 amino acids. Looked up from germline, CDR1 is SGHDT and CDR2 is YYEEEE. The CDR3 protein is CASTVEGNTGELFF. The DNA of the CDR3 is TGTGCCAGCACCGTTGAAGGGAACACCGGGGAGCTGTTTTTT.

The chain recombines TRBV7-9 with TRBJ2-5; D remains unclear. CDR1 is SEHNR and CDR2 is FQNEAQ in the germline V gene (reference sequence). The CDR3 has 12 amino acids. Trimming removed 1 base from V and 9 bases from J, with 9 bases in between. CDR3 amino acids: CASSLDYGAQYF. The CDR3 DNA is TGTGCCAGCAGCTTAGATTATGGTGCCCAGTACTTC.

The chain couples TRBV9 to TRBJ1-2; D gene ambiguous. The CDR3 contains 13 residues. The V gene lost 1 base and the J gene lost 6 bases, with 10 bases spanning the gap. In germline, CDR1 is SGDLS, CDR2 YYNGEE. The CDR3 spells CASSVNPTDGYTF. The CDR3 DNA is TGTGCCAGCAGCGTAAATCCGACGGATGGCTACACCTTC. Variable domain in full (rest from reference TRBV9 and TRBJ1-2): DSGVTQTPKHLITATGQRVTLRCSPRSGDLSVYWYQQSLDQGLQFLIQYYNGEERAKGNILERFSAQQFPDLHSELNLSSLELGDSALYFCASSVNPTDGYTFGSGTRLTVV.

The V and J genes are TRBV4-3 and TRBJ2-1; maybe TRBD2 (6 bases). CDR3 length: 18 amino acids. Germline loops: CDR1 LGHNA, CDR2 YSLEER. Trimming removed 0 bases at V and 0 bases at J, with 15 bases between. The CDR3 loop is CASSQDGGPSSSYNEQFF. The CDR3, as DNA: TGCGCCAGCAGCCAAGATGGAGGGCCTAGTAGCTCCTACAATGAGCAGTTCTTC.

The chain combines TRBV4-3 with TRBJ2-3; D possibly uses TRBD1 or TRBD2 (5 bases each). Trimming removed 0 bases from V and 2 bases from J, with 12 bases in between. Germline CDR1 LGHNA, CDR2 YSLEER. The CDR3 has 16 residues. The DNA of the CDR3 is TGCGCCAGCAGCCAAGATCGGAGCGGACACACAGATACGCAGTATTTT. This sequence encodes CASSQDRSGHTDTQYF.

This chain connects TRBV27 to TRBJ2-5; D ambiguous. Germline CDR1 MNHEY, CDR2 SMNVEV (reference sequence). The CDR3 length is 13 residues. V shed 3 bases and J shed 5 bases, with 10 bases lying between them. The DNA of the CDR3 is TGTGCCAGCAGTTTCGGGTGGTGGGAGACCCAGTACTTC. Residues: CASSFGWWETQYF.

The chain carries TRBV9 and TRBJ2-7; no firm D call. CDR3 size: 14 residues. Trimming shortened V by 0 bases and J by 7 bases, and 14 bases separated the two germline ends. Germline V lookup: CDR1 SGDLS, CDR2 YYNGEE. This chain's CDR3 is CASSVGVTATEQYF. The DNA for the CDR3 is TGTGCCAGCAGCGTAGGGGTCACAGCAACGGAGCAGTACTTC.

The chain employs TRBV4-2 and TRBJ1-3, with 7 bases fitting TRBD1. The CDR3 has 16 residues. The germline gives CDR1 LGHNA, CDR2 YNFKEQ. The J segment lost 9 bases and the V segment lost 0 bases, leaving 11 bases of the junction unmatched. The CDR3 here is CASSQEKGQLSGTIYF. The DNA for the CDR3 is TGTGCCAGCAGCCAAGAGAAGGGACAGTTGTCGGGCACCATATATTTT.

The chain links TRBV4-3 to TRBJ1-1, with D unclear. V was cut by 4 bases and J by 2 bases, with 5 bases left in between. Germline CDR1 is LGHNA and CDR2 is YSLEER. The CDR3 totals 12 residues. CDR3 loop: CASSLGNTEAFF. As DNA, the CDR3 is TGCGCCAGCAGCCTAGGCAACACTGAAGCTTTCTTT.

The rearrangement uses TRBV7-6 and TRBJ2-3; D is uncertain. Germline CDR1 and CDR2: SGHVS and FNYEAQ. Trimming took 4 bases from V and 5 from J, leaving 10 bases between them. The CDR3 runs to 13 residues. The CDR3 DNA reads TGTGCCAGCAGCTACTTCTCGGAAGATACGCAGTATTTT. Its protein is CASSYFSEDTQYF.

This sequence joins TRBV4-2 and TRBJ2-5; no clear D. Near its end, the DNA agrees better with TRBJ2-7, so the J call may be wrong. The germline CDR1 and CDR2 sequences are LGHNA and YNFKEQ. This CDR3 is built from 13 residues. The CDR3 spells CASSQAISYEQYF. The CDR3 DNA sequence: TGTGCCAGCAGCCAAGCCATCTCCTACGAGCAGTACTTC.

The chain has TRBV4-1 and TRBJ2-7, with 7 positions matching TRBD1. CDR3 size: 17 residues. J was trimmed by 6 bases and V by 4 bases; bases with no gene match: 18. Germline V lookup: CDR1 MGHRA, CDR2 YSYEKL. CDR3 DNA sequence: TGCGCCAGCAGCCGATCTCCCCAGGGACAGCCCGGAGGCGAGCAGTACTTC. The encoded protein is CASSRSPQGQPGGEQYF.

The rearrangement joins TRBV6-5 to TRBJ2-1; 7 bases are shared with TRBD2. Per germline, CDR1 MNHEY and CDR2 SVGAGI. V was pared by 2 bases and J by 4 bases, with 8 bases of the junction left unmatched. There are 16 residues in the CDR3. CDR3: CASSYGGAGIYNEQFF. For the CDR3, the DNA is TGTGCCAGCAGTTACGGTGGAGCGGGGATATACAATGAGCAGTTCTTC.

The chain is built from TRBV5-1 and TRBJ1-1; D is ambiguous. V lost 5 bases, J lost 0 bases, and 5 bases lay in between. Looked up from germline, CDR1 is SGHRS and CDR2 is YFSETQ. The CDR3 sequence is 12 residues long. CDR3 protein: CASRELNTEAFF. DNA of the CDR3: TGCGCCAGCAGGGAGCTGAACACTGAAGCTTTCTTT.

This clone is medium-sized within its sample. The chain links TRBV4-3 to TRBJ1-5; 7 bases line up with TRBD1. After removal of 0 bases from V and 5 bases from J, the junction contained 7 bases not matched to a gene. Germline assignment: CDR1 LGHNA and CDR2 YSLEER. This CDR3 contains 16 residues. The CDR3 loop is CASSQDRGTPDQPQHF. CDR3 nucleotides: TGCGCCAGCAGCCAAGACAGGGGGACACCAGATCAGCCCCAGCATTTT.

This clone appeared once. The rearrangement links TRBV7-9 to TRBJ2-7; the D gene is possibly TRBD1 (6 bases). The V gene lost 8 bases and the J gene lost 6 bases, with 11 bases spanning the gap. The CDR3 covers 11 residues. The germline CDR1 and CDR2 sequences are SEHNR and FQNEAQ (reference sequence). The DNA for the CDR3 is TGTGCCAGCCGTCGAGGGGGCGAGCAGTACTTC. Amino acid sequence: CASRRGGEQYF.

V gene TRBV2 combines with J gene TRBJ1-5, with no clear D. This CDR3 has 16 residues. Trimming took 6 bases from V and 3 from J, leaving 18 bases between them. In germline, CDR1 is SNHLY, CDR2 FYNNEI. The CDR3: CASSEIRTGFNQPQHF. CDR3 DNA: TGTGCCAGCAGCGAAATTAGGACGGGCTTCAATCAGCCCCAGCATTTT.

J is TRBJ2-5 and V is TRBV9; D is ambiguous. CDR3 length: 15 residues. The germline V and J ends were trimmed by 0 bases and 5 bases, with 14 bases remaining between them. CDR1 SGDLS and CDR2 YYNGEE come from the germline V gene. Written as DNA, the CDR3 is TGTGCCAGCAGCGTAGGGCAGGTTAAAGACGAGACCCAGTACTTC. As protein: CASSVGQVKDETQYF.

V and J are TRBV5-4 and TRBJ2-3; 11 bases align to TRBD2. Germline V lookup: CDR1 SGHNT, CDR2 YYREEE (reference sequence). V was pared by 4 bases and J by 7 bases, with 14 bases of the junction left unmatched. The CDR3 sequence is 17 residues long. Here the CDR3 DNA reads TGTGCCAGCAGCACTTTACTAGCGGGGGTTTCGCGAAATACGCAGTATTTT. Protein sequence: CASSTLLAGVSRNTQYF.

The chain employs TRBV5-1 and TRBJ2-7, with D possibly TRBD2 on 5 matching bases. Trimming cost V 3 bases and J 0 bases, with 10 bases left between them. Germline V gene data show CDR1 as SGHRS and CDR2 as YFSETQ. The CDR3 sequence is 14 residues long. The CDR3 here is CASSSTRFSYEQYF. Here the CDR3 DNA reads TGCGCCAGCAGCTCTACTAGATTCTCCTACGAGCAGTACTTC.

V gene TRBV6-6 combines with J gene TRBJ2-1; D unclear. Germline assignment: CDR1 MNHNY and CDR2 SVGAGI (reference sequence). The CDR3 is 11 residues long. Between the trimmed V and J ends, which lost 5 bases and 7 bases, there was a span of 6 bases. The CDR3: CASSVGNEQFF. In DNA, the CDR3 is TGTGCCAGCAGTGTTGGAAATGAGCAGTTCTTC.

The gene calls are TRBV19 and TRBJ2-1; tentatively, D is TRBD1 (6 bases). V lost 3 bases and J lost 9, with 18 bases in between. From germline, CDR1 is LNHDA and CDR2 SQIVND (reference sequence). The CDR3 is 15 residues long. CDR3: CASSIARTDPSEQFF. CDR3 nucleotides: TGTGCCAGTAGTATTGCTCGGACAGACCCGTCTGAGCAGTTCTTC.

The chain links TRBV14 to TRBJ1-4, with TRBD1 matching 8 bases. Germline V gene lookup returns CDR1 SGHDN and CDR2 FVKESK. There are 14 residues in the CDR3. V shed 3 bases and J 7 bases; nucleotides not matched to a gene: 4. Here the CDR3 reads CASSHRQGIEKLFF. DNA of the CDR3: TGTGCCAGCAGCCACCGACAGGGGATTGAAAAACTGTTTTTT.

The chain links TRBV28 to TRBJ2-5, with 7 bases aligning to TRBD2. Germline V lookup: CDR1 MDHEN, CDR2 SYDVKM. V trimming: 3 bases; J trimming: 2 bases; junction bases outside the gene matches: 6. The CDR3 runs 15 residues. The CDR3 nucleotides are TGTGCCAGCAGTTTTGGCTTGGGAGGGCAAGAGACCCAGTACTTC. Its translation is CASSFGLGGQETQYF.

CDR3 DNA: TGTGCCAGCAGCTTGGGGACTAGCTTGAACACCGGGGAGCTGTTTTTT. This codes for CASSLGTSLNTGELFF. The V call is TRBV5-5, the J call TRBJ2-2; 8 bases are a match to TRBD2. V dropped 0 bases and J dropped 1; count of bases not matched to a gene: 2. Germline CDR1 SGHKS, CDR2 YYEKEE (reference sequence). This CDR3 is 16 amino acids long.

This chain connects TRBV5-4 to TRBJ2-2; D remains ambiguous. Trimming took off 3 bases at V and 8 bases at J, with 5 bases between the two ends. CDR1 is SGHNT, CDR2 YYREEE, per germline (reference sequence). The CDR3 length is 11 residues. The CDR3 reads CASSWAGELFF. The CDR3 DNA follows: TGTGCCAGCAGCTGGGCAGGGGAGCTGTTTTTT. The variable domain in full, with the rest retrieved from reference TRBV5-4 and TRBJ2-2, is ETGVTQSPTHLIKTRGQQVTLRCSSQSGHNTVSWYQQALGQGPQFIFQYYREEENGRGNFPPRFSGLQFPNYSSELNVNALELDDSALYLCASSWAGELFFGEGSRLTVL.

This sequence joins TRBV10-2 and TRBJ1-3, with D uncertain. Germline V lookup: CDR1 WSHSY, CDR2 SAAADI. The CDR3 is 16 amino acids. V lost 0 bases and J 0 bases, leaving 9 bases between the germline ends. CDR3 nucleotides: TGCGCCAGCAGTGAGTCAGCAGGATCCTCTGGAAACACCATATATTTT. Translation gives CASSESAGSSGNTIYF.

The CDR3 DNA reads as TGTGCCAGCAGCTTAGGAGACACCTACGAGCAGTACTTC. It is translated as CASSLGDTYEQYF. The chain couples TRBV7-6 to TRBJ2-7; D is undetermined. Germline CDR1 and CDR2: SGHVS and FNYEAQ. With 1 base removed from V and 2 bases from J, the gap between germline ends came to 6 bases. This CDR3 is built from 13 residues.

The V call is TRBV25-1, the J call TRBJ2-7, with a possible D match to TRBD2 (7 bases). Germline V lookup: CDR1 MGHDK, CDR2 SYGVNS. Trimming took 1 base from V and 1 from J, leaving 14 bases between them. This CDR3 region has 16 residues. The CDR3 sequence is CASSESGGLSSYEQYF. The CDR3 nucleotides are TGTGCCAGCAGTGAATCGGGGGGCCTGAGTTCCTACGAGCAGTACTTC.